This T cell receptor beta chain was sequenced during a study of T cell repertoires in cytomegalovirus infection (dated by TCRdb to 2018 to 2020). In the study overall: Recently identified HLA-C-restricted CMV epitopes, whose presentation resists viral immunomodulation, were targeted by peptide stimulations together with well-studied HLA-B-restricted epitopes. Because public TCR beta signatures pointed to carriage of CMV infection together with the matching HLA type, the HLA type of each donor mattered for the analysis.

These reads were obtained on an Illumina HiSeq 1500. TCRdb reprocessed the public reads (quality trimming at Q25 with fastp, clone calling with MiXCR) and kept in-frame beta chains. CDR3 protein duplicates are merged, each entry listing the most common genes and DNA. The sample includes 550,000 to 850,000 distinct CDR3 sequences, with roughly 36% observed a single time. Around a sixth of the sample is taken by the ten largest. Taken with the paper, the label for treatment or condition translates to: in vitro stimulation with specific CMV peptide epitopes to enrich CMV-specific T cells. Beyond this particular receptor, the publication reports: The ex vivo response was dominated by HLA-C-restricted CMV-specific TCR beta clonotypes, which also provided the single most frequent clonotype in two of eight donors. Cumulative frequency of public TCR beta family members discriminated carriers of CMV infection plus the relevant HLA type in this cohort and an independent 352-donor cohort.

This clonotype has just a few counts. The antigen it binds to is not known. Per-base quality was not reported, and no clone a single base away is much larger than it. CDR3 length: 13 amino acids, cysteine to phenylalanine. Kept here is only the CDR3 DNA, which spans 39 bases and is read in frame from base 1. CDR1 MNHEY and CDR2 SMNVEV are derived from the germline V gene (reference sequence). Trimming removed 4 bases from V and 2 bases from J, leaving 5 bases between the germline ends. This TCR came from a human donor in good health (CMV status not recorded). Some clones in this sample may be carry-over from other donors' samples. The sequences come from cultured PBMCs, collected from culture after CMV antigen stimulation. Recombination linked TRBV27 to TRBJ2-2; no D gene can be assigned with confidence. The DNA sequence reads TGTGCCAGCAGTTCTGTTAACACCGGGGAGCTGTTTTTT. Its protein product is CASSSVNTGELFF.